This T cell receptor beta chain originates from a study of neurological immune-mediated disorders. General study results and limits: TCR clonal expansion peaked in HTLV-1-associated myelopathy patients and was lowest in multiple sclerosis patients. The absence of shared CDR3 amino acid sequences among expanded clones across subjects suggests private repertoires in all groups.

The cDNA was synthesized by 5'RACE incorporating 10-nucleotide random UMIs. TCRdb recomputed calls from the 5' RACE reads with MiXCR, one row per CDR3 protein. The repertoire consists of tens of thousands of distinct CDR3 sequences, with 10% to 15% occurring once and the leading ten covering about an eighth. This clonotype has at least ten counts. Its specificity is not known. The unsorted libraries originated from 2 million PBMCs kept at -80 C. Sequencing was carried out using PBMCs. This clonotype was sampled from a woman aged 55-69 years with HTLV-1-associated myelopathy (HAM/TSP).

The CDR3: CASSLGDWTYGYTF. The CDR3 bases are TGCGCCAGCAGCTTGGGGGACTGGACCTATGGCTACACCTTC. This rearrangement joins TRBV5-1 to TRBJ1-2, with D possibly matching TRBD1 (5 bases). The CDR3 extends over 14 amino acids. Trimming cost V 0 bases and J 4 bases, with 10 bases left between them. Germline V gene data show CDR1 as SGHRS and CDR2 as YFSETQ. The variable domain in full, completed from reference TRBV5-1 and TRBJ1-2, reads KAGVTQTPRYLIKTRGQQVTLSCSPISGHRSVSWYQQTPGQGLQFLFEYFSETQRNKGNFPGRFSGRQFSNSRSEMNVSTLELGDSALYLCASSLGDWTYGYTFGSGTRLTVV.